This T cell receptor (beta chain) was documented in a study of identical twins. In TCRdb, the 5' RACE reads were re-called with MiXCR into one record per CDR3 protein. The data contain roughly 690,000 distinct CDR3 sequences, over 20% of them singletons. CDR3 length: 16 residues. The V and J ends lost 2 bases and 7 bases respectively, with 15 bases between them. These data were also filed under a second study, of T cells expressing NK-cell markers.

This TCR was recovered from a woman under 30 in good health. Sequenced input: PBMCs. The chain is built from TRBV12-3 or TRBV12-4 and TRBJ1-6; no definite D call. CDR3 nucleotides: TGTGCCAGCAGTTTAAGAGCGATCTCTGGAAATTCACCCCTCCACTTT. Translated, it gives CASSLRAISGNSPLHF.